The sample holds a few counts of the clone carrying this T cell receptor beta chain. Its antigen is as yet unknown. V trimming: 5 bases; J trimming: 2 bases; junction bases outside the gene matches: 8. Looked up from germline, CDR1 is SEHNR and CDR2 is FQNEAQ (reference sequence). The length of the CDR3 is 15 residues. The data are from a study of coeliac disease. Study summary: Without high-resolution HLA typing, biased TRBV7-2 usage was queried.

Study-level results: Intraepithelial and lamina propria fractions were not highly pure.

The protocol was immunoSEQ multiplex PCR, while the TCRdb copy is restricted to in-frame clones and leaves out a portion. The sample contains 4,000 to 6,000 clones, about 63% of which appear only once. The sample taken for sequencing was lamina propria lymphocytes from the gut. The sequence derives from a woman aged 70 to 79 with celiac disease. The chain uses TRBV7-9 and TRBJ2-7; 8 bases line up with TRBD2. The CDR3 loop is CASSPWGGGTYEQYF. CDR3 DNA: TGTGCCAGCAGCCCATGGGGCGGGGGGACCTACGAGCAGTACTTC.